These 31 T cell receptor beta chains came from one sample sequenced in a study of T cells in Graves' hyperthyroidism and ophthalmopathy. RNA transcripts gave rise to amplified TCR beta CDR3 regions. A first-round RT-PCR of the TCR CDR3 used the HTBI primer set. TCRdb processed the multiplex PCR reads anew with MiXCR; each CDR3 protein has one entry. This table has approximately 700,000 distinct CDR3 sequences, just under 45% appearing once. Sequenced material: peripheral blood or thyroid tissue (not recorded which). The receptors were sampled from an adult man with Graves' disease, either hyperthyroidism or ophthalmopathy (not recorded which).

On this clonotype: This CDR3 is missing its conserved last phenylalanine or tryptophan, likely due to a read error. This chain uses TRBV29-1 with TRBJ1-2; D is unclear. This CDR3 comprises 15 residues. Germline loops: CDR1 SQVTM, CDR2 ANQGSEA. As DNA, the CDR3 is TGTGCCAGTAGTATCACGGCAGAAACCAACTATGGCTACACCCTC. This gives the protein CASSITAETNYGYTL.

The chain carries TRBV16 and TRBJ1-5, with TRBD1 as a possible D gene (6 bases). V lost 5 bases to trimming and J lost 4 bases, with 12 bases between them. This CDR3 contains 14 residues. Germline V gene lookup returns CDR1 KGHSY and CDR2 FQNENV. In DNA, the CDR3 is TGTGCCAGCAGCTACGGACAGAAGAATCAGCCCCAGCATTTT. Its translation is CASSYGQKNQPQHF.

This clonotype was recorded a few times. The chain has TRBV10-3 and TRBJ1-6, with D perhaps TRBD1 (6 bases). CDR3 length equals 16 residues. The germline V gene has CDR1 ENHRY and CDR2 SYGVKD. Trimming shortened V by 1 base and J by 8 bases, and 15 bases separated the two germline ends. CDR3 nucleotides: TGTGCCATCAGTGAGTTTGGGGGGCAGGATGATTCACCCCTCCACTTT. Translation gives CAISEFGGQDDSPLHF.

This clonotype was detected a few times. The rearrangement joins TRBV10-3 to TRBJ1-3; a weak D match, TRBD1 (5 bases). The V and J ends lost 4 bases and 0 bases respectively, with 7 bases between them. The V gene's germline CDR1 is ENHRY and CDR2 SYGVKD. The CDR3 is 14 amino acids. The CDR3 sequence: CAISGQRSGNTIYF. CDR3 sequence (DNA): TGTGCCATCAGTGGACAGCGCTCTGGAAACACCATATATTTT.

This chain uses TRBV10-3 with TRBJ1-2; D not certain. The V gene's germline CDR1 is ENHRY and CDR2 SYGVKD. Trimming stripped 4 bases from V and 7 bases from J, with 10 bases between. The CDR3 is 12 residues long. CDR3 DNA: TGTGCCATCAGTGCGGAGAGGGTTGGCTACACCTTC. Translated: CAISAERVGYTF.

This clonotype was observed many times. The V call is TRBV9, the J call TRBJ1-1; D ambiguous. Trimming removed 4 bases from V and 0 bases from J, with 7 bases in between. Per germline, CDR1 SGDLS and CDR2 YYNGEE. The CDR3 totals 13 residues. The CDR3 DNA reads TGTGCCAGCAGCTTAAAGATGAACACTGAAGCTTTCTTT. Amino acid sequence: CASSLKMNTEAFF. The variable domain in full, with the rest retrieved from reference TRBV9 and TRBJ1-1, is DSGVTQTPKHLITATGQRVTLRCSPRSGDLSVYWYQQSLDQGLQFLIQYYNGEERAKGNILERFSAQQFPDLHSELNLSSLELGDSALYFCASSLKMNTEAFFGQGTRLTVV.

The rearrangement joins TRBV12-3 or TRBV12-4 to TRBJ1-5; no firm D call. V was clipped by 3 bases and J by 3 bases, with 9 bases between them. There are 14 residues in the CDR3. CDR3 in DNA: TGTGCCAGCAGTTTGAGCAATACCAATCAGCCCCAGCATTTT. Encoded protein: CASSLSNTNQPQHF.

The rearrangement links TRBV7-9 to TRBJ2-7, with a weak D call TRBD1 (6 bases). There are 14 residues in the CDR3. From germline, CDR1 is SEHNR and CDR2 FQNEAQ (reference sequence). The ends were cut back, 5 bases at V and 7 bases at J, with 18 bases in the middle. The CDR3 loop is CASSPLLTGLEQYF. For the CDR3, the DNA is TGTGCCAGCAGCCCCCTCCTGACAGGTTTGGAGCAGTACTTC.

This chain uses TRBV7-9 with TRBJ2-6; TRBD2 matches at 8 bases. CDR3 length: 17 residues. V gave up 5 bases and J gave up 0 bases; unmatched junction bases: 6. Germline CDR1 is SEHNR and CDR2 is FQNEAQ (reference sequence). CDR3 nucleotides: TGTGCCAGCAGCCGAGCGGGGGCCTCCTCTGGGGCCAACGTCCTGACTTTC. Amino acids: CASSRAGASSGANVLTF.

This clonotype was found many times. The chain combines TRBV20-1 with TRBJ2-7, with TRBD1 identical over 7 bases. V gave up 3 bases and J gave up 1 base; unmatched junction bases: 9. Germline V CDR1 and CDR2: DFQATT, SNEGSKA (reference sequence). This CDR3 is 15 amino acids long. The CDR3 DNA is TGCAGTGCTAGGGAACTCTTGACAGGGTCCTACGAGCAGTACTTC. Protein product: CSARELLTGSYEQYF.

The V call is TRBV29-1, the J call TRBJ2-5; maybe TRBD1 (6 bases). This CDR3 is 13 amino acids long. V shed 4 bases and J shed 3 bases, with 12 bases lying between them. Germline values: CDR1 SQVTM, CDR2 ANQGSEA. CDR3 in amino acids: CSVVGTPEETQYF. The CDR3 nucleotides read TGCAGCGTTGTCGGGACACCAGAAGAGACCCAGTACTTC.

V usage is TRBV25-1 and J usage is TRBJ1-4, with D hard to call. Germline V CDR1 and CDR2: MGHDK, SYGVNS. V was trimmed by 5 bases and J by 0 bases, leaving 13 bases between them. The CDR3 covers 16 residues. Written as DNA, the CDR3 is TGTGCCAGCAGTTTTGTATACAGTGCAACTAATGAAAAACTGTTTTTT. This codes for CASSFVYSATNEKLFF.

This clonotype has ten or more counts. Compared with germline, one end of the junction differs, possibly owing to a read error. The CDR3 protein is CASSSGDSDPTHSRVF. The CDR3 nucleotides are TGTGCCAGCAGCTCTGGGGACTCGGATCCGACCCACTCGCGGGTTTTT. The J gene is TRBJ1-4, the V gene TRBV7-2; D may be TRBD1 (5 bases). Looked up from germline, CDR1 is SGHTA and CDR2 is FQGNSA. This CDR3 spans 16 amino acids.

The chain combines TRBV10-2 with TRBJ2-2; D gene uncertain. Deletions cut 3 bases from V and 7 bases from J, with 15 bases between. This CDR3 contains 15 residues. The germline CDR1 and CDR2 sequences are WSHSY and SAAADI. The CDR3 loop is CASSDRRRGSGELFF. CDR3 sequence (DNA): TGCGCCAGCAGTGATCGGCGGCGAGGAAGCGGGGAGCTGTTTTTT.

This clonotype has a handful of counts. The chain recombines TRBV20-1 with TRBJ1-1; TRBD1 aligns across 11 bases. This CDR3 contains 18 residues. V lost 2 bases and J lost 6; bases outside the gene matches: 17. Germline CDR1 is DFQATT and CDR2 is SNEGSKA (reference sequence). In DNA, the CDR3 is TGCAGTGCTAGAACGGTTCTTGATCGGACAGGGGGCATTGCTGAAGCTTTCTTT. Translating it yields CSARTVLDRTGGIAEAFF.

The chain links TRBV20-1 to TRBJ1-1; no definite D call. This CDR3 has 12 amino acids. From germline, CDR1 is DFQATT and CDR2 SNEGSKA (reference sequence). Trimming removed 7 bases from V and 8 bases from J, with 17 bases in between. The CDR3 nucleotides are TGCAGTGTAAGAAGGACCGCAGCGGAAGCTTTCTTT. It specifies CSVRRTAAEAFF.

As regards this clonotype: A much bigger clone sits one base away, suggesting this may be a read error. The rearrangement links TRBV20-1 to TRBJ2-5; D perhaps matches TRBD1 (6 bases). Trimming pared 3 bases from V and 7 bases from J, leaving 21 bases between. This CDR3 is 15 amino acids long. CDR1 is DFQATT and CDR2 is SNEGSKA in the germline V gene (reference sequence). CDR3 residues: CSASATGRGVGTQYF. CDR3 DNA sequence: TGCAGTGCTAGCGCCACAGGGCGCGGTGTCGGGACCCAGTACTTC.

The chain combines TRBV9 with TRBJ2-6; tentatively, D is TRBD1 (6 bases). Trimming took off 0 bases at V and 0 bases at J, with 16 bases between the two ends. In germline, CDR1 is SGDLS, CDR2 YYNGEE. The CDR3 has 19 amino acids. The CDR3 DNA is TGTGCCAGCAGCGTAGTCGCCGGGACACCTTTCTCTGGGGCCAACGTCCTGACTTTC. Translating gives CASSVVAGTPFSGANVLTF.

The chain is built from TRBV7-9 and TRBJ1-6, with D possibly being TRBD1 (5 bases). Germline V gene lookup returns CDR1 SEHNR and CDR2 FQNEAQ (reference sequence). With 3 bases removed from V and 0 bases from J, the gap between germline ends came to 21 bases. The CDR3 covers 20 residues. This chain's CDR3 is CASSFYSLQGESSYNSPLHF. DNA for the CDR3: TGTGCCAGCAGCTTCTATAGCCTCCAGGGAGAGAGCTCCTATAATTCACCCCTCCACTTT.

This chain connects TRBV19 to TRBJ1-2; 10 bases align to TRBD1. The CDR3 is 14 amino acids. CDR1 and CDR2 (germline): LNHDA, SQIVND (reference sequence). The V gene end was trimmed by 3 bases and the J gene end by 7 bases; junction bases not matched to a gene: 5. The CDR3, as DNA: TGTGCCAGTAGTATCGGGACAGGGGTCGTTGGCTACACCTTC. The encoded protein is CASSIGTGVVGYTF. Full variable domain (outside the CDR3, taken from reference TRBV19 and TRBJ1-2): DGGITQSPKYLFRKEGQNVTLSCEQNLNHDAMYWYRQDPGQGLRLIYYSQIVNDFQKGDIAEGYSVSREKKESFPLTVTSAQKNPTAFYLCASSIGTGVVGYTFGSGTRLTVV.

For the CDR3, the DNA is TGCAGCAGTGAAACCGGGTACGAGCAGTACTTC. This sequence encodes CSSETGYEQYF. This chain uses TRBV29-1 with TRBJ2-7; D gene ambiguous. This CDR3 spans 11 amino acids. The ends were cut back, 8 bases at V and 4 bases at J, with 12 bases in the middle. Germline CDR1 and CDR2: SQVTM and ANQGSEA.

A remark on this clonotype: At one of its ends the junction is not consistent with the germline gene, which may arise from a read error. The rearrangement links TRBV6-1 to TRBJ1-1; no reliable D call. Looked up from germline, CDR1 is MNHNS and CDR2 is SASEGT. The CDR3 spans 11 residues. This CDR3 is CANSVRTEAFF. The CDR3 DNA is TGTGCCAACAGTGTCAGAACTGAAGCTTTCTTT.

A note on this clonotype: A much larger clonotype is one base distant, so this may be a read error. The chain combines TRBV24-1 with TRBJ2-5; 9 bases fit TRBD1. The J segment lost 5 bases and the V segment lost 5 bases, leaving 2 bases of the junction unmatched. There are 13 residues in the CDR3. Germline CDR1 and CDR2: KGHDR and SFDVKD. The CDR3 DNA reads TGTGCCACCAGTGGACAGGGGGGGGAGACCCAGTACTTC. It encodes CATSGQGGETQYF.

The chain is built from TRBV20-1 and TRBJ2-5; 9 nucleotides match TRBD2. Germline CDR1 is DFQATT and CDR2 is SNEGSKA (reference sequence). CDR3 length: 16 amino acids. The junction had 14 bases not matched to a gene; V was cut back by 3 bases and J by 6 bases. DNA for the CDR3: TGCAGTGCTAGTATAGGGCTAGCGGGACCTCTAAAGACCCAGTACTTC. Its protein is CSASIGLAGPLKTQYF.

Regarding this clonotype: At one boundary the junction diverges from the germline segment, which might be a read error. J is TRBJ1-2 and V is TRBV24-1; D is uncertain. The CDR3 is 12 amino acids. Germline lookup yields CDR1 KGHDR and CDR2 SFDVKD. The CDR3 region is CASSDRTAGYTF. The CDR3 nucleotides are TGTGCCAGCAGTGATAGGACCGCCGGCTACACCTTC.

This clonotype was recorded a few times. V is TRBV12-5 and J is TRBJ1-2, with D uncertain. The CDR3 has 11 residues. V was cut by 6 bases and J by 5 bases, with 7 bases left in between. CDR1 and CDR2 from the germline V gene are LGHNT and FRNRAP. The CDR3 DNA is TGTGCTAGTGGCATGGGTTATGGCTACACCTTC. Translating it yields CASGMGYGYTF. The whole variable domain, remainder taken from reference TRBV12-5 and TRBJ1-2, is DARVTQTPRHKVTEMGQEVTMRCQPILGHNTVFWYRQTMMQGLELLAYFRNRAPLDDSGMPKDRFSAEMPDATLATLKIQPSEPRDSAVYFCASGMGYGYTFGSGTRLTVV.

The chain couples TRBV7-9 to TRBJ1-1; D uncertain. The germline gives CDR1 SEHNR, CDR2 FQNEAQ (reference sequence). V was cut by 2 bases and J by 4 bases, with 14 bases left in between. CDR3 length: 15 residues. CDR3 sequence reads: CASSLLDLPGTEAFF. The CDR3 DNA sequence: TGTGCCAGCAGCTTACTTGACCTCCCGGGCACTGAAGCTTTCTTT.

In this sample, this clonotype turned up many times. This chain uses TRBV7-8 with TRBJ2-7, with D maybe TRBD2 (5 bases). From germline, CDR1 is SGHVS and CDR2 FQNEAQ. This CDR3 comprises 14 residues. Deletions cut 5 bases from V and 6 bases from J, with 17 bases between. The CDR3 loop reads CASSLREGSGEQYF. The CDR3 DNA reads as TGTGCCAGCAGCCTACGTGAGGGTAGTGGCGAGCAGTACTTC.

This clonotype was seen at least ten times. The chain combines TRBV20-1 with TRBJ1-5; 11 nucleotides align to TRBD1. This CDR3 has 14 amino acids. Germline V gene lookup returns CDR1 DFQATT and CDR2 SNEGSKA (reference sequence). Trimming at V came to 5 bases and at J to 1 base, leaving 1 base not matched to a gene. CDR3 DNA: TGCAGTGCTGGACAGGGGGCGAGCAATCAGCCCCAGCATTTT. Translating it yields CSAGQGASNQPQHF.

This chain links TRBV29-1 with TRBJ2-2, with D maybe TRBD1 (6 bases). Germline V gene data show CDR1 as SQVTM and CDR2 as ANQGSEA. The CDR3 has 13 amino acids. The V end was cut by 1 base, the J end by 8 bases, with 11 bases between. The CDR3 loop is CSVEGLGTGELFF. In DNA form, the CDR3 reads TGCAGCGTTGAAGGTCTGGGGACAGGGGAGCTGTTTTTT.

This clonotype was observed a few times. This chain uses TRBV6-5 with TRBJ1-5, with 7 nucleotides matching TRBD1. Germline V CDR1 and CDR2: MNHEY, SVGAGI. The ends lost 4 bases at V and 2 bases at J; junction bases unmatched: 11. The CDR3 has 17 residues. CDR3 coding DNA: TGTGCCAGCAGTTTATGGAGAGGGCAGGGGGGCAATCAGCCCCAGCATTTT. Its translation: CASSLWRGQGGNQPQHF.